Described below is a single T cell receptor beta chain sequence and its context. This entry belongs to a study of shared clonotypes between healthy human individuals. Terminally differentiated effector memory CD45RA+ cells were left out of the naive CD8 fraction, which was CD45RO-negative and positively selected for CCR7. Donors had no recently reported acute infections or vaccinations and were HIV-negative. Assay: immunoSEQ multiplex PCR; the TCRdb copy retains only in-frame clones and omits some. The sample yields about 2 million clones, less than 95% seen once. V gave up 1 base and J gave up 1 base, with 13 bases separating them. Germline V lookup: CDR1 SEHNR, CDR2 FQNEAQ (reference sequence). CDR3 size: 16 residues.

Sequencing was carried out using naive CD8+ T cells sorted from blood. This sequence joins TRBV7-9 and TRBJ2-5; D might be TRBD1 (6 bases). The clonotype was recovered from a man aged 18 to 30 in good health. CDR3 region: CASSLDRVWGQETQYF. As DNA, the CDR3 is TGTGCCAGCAGCTTAGACAGGGTTTGGGGCCAAGAGACCCAGTACTTC.